The present T cell receptor (beta chain) was sequenced within a study of shared clonotypes between healthy human individuals. Only in-frame clones appear in the TCRdb table, and some are missing; sequencing was by immunoSEQ multiplex PCR. This sample has about 2.1 million clones, with 80% to 95% found just once. Terminally differentiated effector memory CD45RA+ cells were excluded by CCR7 positive selection of CD45RO-negative cells. Per the germline V gene, CDR1 is SGHTA and CDR2 is FQGNSA. The CDR3 is made up of 13 amino acids. Trimming pared 5 bases from V and 6 bases from J, leaving 14 bases between.

The chain employs TRBV7-2 and TRBJ2-7; possible D gene TRBD2, 6 bases. Material: naive CD8+ T cells from PBMCs. This TCR came from a man aged 18 to 29 in good health. Some clones in this sample may be carry-over from other donors' samples. CDR3 in amino acids: CASSRLGSLEQYF. As DNA, the CDR3 is TGTGCCAGCAGCCGACTAGGTTCCCTCGAGCAGTACTTC.